Below, 6 T cell receptor beta chains from the same sample are listed, as sequenced in a study of blood T cell repertoires in COVID-19 (dated by TCRdb to about 2020). The library came from the immunoSEQ multiplex PCR assay. The clones in this table, taken by TCRdb from immuneACCESS, are in-frame only. Not every clone is retained; where verified, under half of the shortfall comes from an unresolved V gene, and the cause of the rest is unknown. The sample table records roughly 250,000 clones; approximately 79% of these occur just once. 4% of the sample lies in the top ten. Sample: peripheral blood. The receptors stem from a woman in her thirties or forties with active or convalescent COVID-19.

This chain links TRBV5-4 with TRBJ1-3, with D unclear. This CDR3 has 14 residues. The V end lost 0 bases, the J end lost 4 bases, and 8 bases lay between the germline ends. CDR1 is SGHNT and CDR2 is YYREEE in the germline V gene (reference sequence). The CDR3 protein is CASSLDGSGNTIYF. CDR3 DNA: TGTGCCAGCAGCTTGGACGGTTCCGGAAACACCATATATTTT.

V is TRBV19 and J is TRBJ1-6, with a weak D call TRBD1 (5 bases). The V end lost 10 bases, the J end lost 10 bases, and 23 bases lay between the germline ends. The CDR3 is 15 residues long. Germline V lookup: CDR1 LNHDA, CDR2 SQIVND (reference sequence). The CDR3 nucleotides are TGTGCCACTAACCGCGTTCGGGGGGTCCAATCACCCCTCCACTTT. This gives the protein CATNRVRGVQSPLHF.

This chain connects TRBV2 to TRBJ1-6; D perhaps matches TRBD1 (5 bases). Trimming took off 7 bases at V and 3 bases at J, with 10 bases between the two ends. The CDR3 is made up of 14 amino acids. The germline V gene has CDR1 SNHLY and CDR2 FYNNEI. CDR3 DNA sequence: TGTGCCAGCACTATGACAGACTATAATTCACCCCTCCACTTT. Protein product: CASTMTDYNSPLHF.

This chain joins TRBV9 and TRBJ1-3; tentatively, D is TRBD1 (5 bases). Germline CDR1 reads SGDLS; CDR2 reads YYNGEE. The CDR3 has 16 residues. Trimming cost V 0 bases and J 1 base, with 11 bases left between them. CDR3 loop: CASSVAQGSSGNTIYF. The CDR3 DNA reads as TGTGCCAGCAGCGTAGCTCAGGGCTCGTCTGGAAACACCATATATTTT.

This clone came up a few times. The CDR3 nucleotides read TGTGCCAGCAGCGTAGGGACTGACTATGGCTACACCTTC. Translating it yields CASSVGTDYGYTF. This sequence joins TRBV9 and TRBJ1-2; the D is unclear. Germline V gene sequence: CDR1 SGDLS, CDR2 YYNGEE. CDR3 length: 13 residues. Trimming removed 0 bases at V and 3 bases at J, with 6 bases between.

The chain combines TRBV3-1 (or the pseudogene TRBV3-2) with TRBJ1-6, with 11 bases identical to TRBD1. CDR3 length: 15 amino acids. The V segment lost 4 bases and the J segment 13 bases; nucleotides outside the gene matches: 9. In germline, CDR1 is LGHDT, CDR2 YNNKEL (reference sequence). CDR3 coding DNA: TGTGCCAGCAGCCGGGGGACAGGGGGTTGGACGCCCCTCCACTTT. This translates into CASSRGTGGWTPLHF.